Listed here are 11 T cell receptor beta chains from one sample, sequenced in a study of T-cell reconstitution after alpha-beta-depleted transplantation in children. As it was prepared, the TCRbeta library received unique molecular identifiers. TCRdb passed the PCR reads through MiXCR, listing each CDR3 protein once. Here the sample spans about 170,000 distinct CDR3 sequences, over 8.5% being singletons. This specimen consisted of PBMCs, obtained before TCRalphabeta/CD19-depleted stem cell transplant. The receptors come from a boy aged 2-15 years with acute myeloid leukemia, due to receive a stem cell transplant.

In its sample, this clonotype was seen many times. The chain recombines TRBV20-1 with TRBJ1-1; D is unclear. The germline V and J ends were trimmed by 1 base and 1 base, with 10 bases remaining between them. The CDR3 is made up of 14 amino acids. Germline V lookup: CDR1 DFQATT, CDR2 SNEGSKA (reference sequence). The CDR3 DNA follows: TGCAGTGCTAGAGTAGGGTCCCCGAACACTGAAGCTTTCTTT. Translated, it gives CSARVGSPNTEAFF.

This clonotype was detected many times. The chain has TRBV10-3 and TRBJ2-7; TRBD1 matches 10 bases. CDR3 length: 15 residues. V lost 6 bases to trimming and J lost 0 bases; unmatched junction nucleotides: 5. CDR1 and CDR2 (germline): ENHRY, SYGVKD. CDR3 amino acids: CAIRETGGSSYEQYF. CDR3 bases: TGTGCCATCAGGGAGACAGGGGGCAGCTCCTACGAGCAGTACTTC.

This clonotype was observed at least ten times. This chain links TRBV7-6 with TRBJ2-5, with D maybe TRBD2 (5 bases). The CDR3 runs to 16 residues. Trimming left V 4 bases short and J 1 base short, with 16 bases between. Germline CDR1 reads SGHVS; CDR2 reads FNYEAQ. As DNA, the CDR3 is TGTGCCAGCAGCTCAAGTCCCCCACGGGGCCAAGAGACCCAGTACTTC. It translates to CASSSSPPRGQETQYF.

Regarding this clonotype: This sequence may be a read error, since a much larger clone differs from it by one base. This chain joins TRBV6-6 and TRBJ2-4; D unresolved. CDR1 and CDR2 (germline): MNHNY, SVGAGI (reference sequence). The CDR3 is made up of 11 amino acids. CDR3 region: CDSSYGNIQYF. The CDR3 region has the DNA TGTGACAGCAGTTACGGGAACATTCAGTACTTC.

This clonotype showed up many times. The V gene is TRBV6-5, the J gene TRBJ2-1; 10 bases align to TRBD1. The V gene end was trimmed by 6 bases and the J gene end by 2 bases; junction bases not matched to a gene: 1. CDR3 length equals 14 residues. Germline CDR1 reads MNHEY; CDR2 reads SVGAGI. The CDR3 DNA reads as TGTGCCAGCAGGACAGGGGGCGCCTACAATGAGCAGTTCTTC. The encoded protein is CASRTGGAYNEQFF.

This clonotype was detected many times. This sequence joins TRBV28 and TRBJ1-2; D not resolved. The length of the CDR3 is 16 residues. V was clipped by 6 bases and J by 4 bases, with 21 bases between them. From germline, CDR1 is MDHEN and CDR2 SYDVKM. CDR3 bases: TGTGCCAGCAGCCCGGGCCCGGCGTTCGGGATCTATGGCTACACCTTC. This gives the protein CASSPGPAFGIYGYTF.

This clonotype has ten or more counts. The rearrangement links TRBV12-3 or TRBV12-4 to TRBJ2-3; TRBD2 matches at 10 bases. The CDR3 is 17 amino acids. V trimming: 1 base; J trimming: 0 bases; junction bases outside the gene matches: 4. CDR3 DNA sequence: TGTGCCAGCAGTTTAGGGACTAGCGGTTCTAGCACAGATACGCAGTATTTT. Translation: CASSLGTSGSSTDTQYF.

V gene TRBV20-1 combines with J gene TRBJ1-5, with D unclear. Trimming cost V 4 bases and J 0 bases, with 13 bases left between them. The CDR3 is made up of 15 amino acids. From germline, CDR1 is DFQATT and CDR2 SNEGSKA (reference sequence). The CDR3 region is CSAIPGIDSNQPQHF. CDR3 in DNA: TGCAGTGCTATTCCGGGGATCGATAGCAATCAGCCCCAGCATTTT.

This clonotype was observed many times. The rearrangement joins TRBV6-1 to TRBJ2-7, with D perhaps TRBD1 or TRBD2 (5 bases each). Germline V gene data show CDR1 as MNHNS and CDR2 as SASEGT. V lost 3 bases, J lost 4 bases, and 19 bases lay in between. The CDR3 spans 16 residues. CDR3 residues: CASSDLTGTASYEQYV. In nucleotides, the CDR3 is TGTGCCAGCAGTGACCTCACGGGGACGGCGTCGTACGAGCAGTACGTC.

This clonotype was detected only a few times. The CDR3 here is CASSFPRTDYTF. Here the CDR3 DNA reads TGTGCCAGCAGCTTCCCCCGGACCGACTACACCTTC. The chain combines TRBV7-9 with TRBJ1-2; D ambiguous. The V gene lost 3 bases and the J gene lost 10 bases, with 12 bases spanning the gap. The CDR3 has 12 amino acids. Looked up from germline, CDR1 is SEHNR and CDR2 is FQNEAQ (reference sequence). Looking up the rest from reference TRBV7-9 and TRBJ1-2 gives the full variable domain: DTGVSQNPRHKITKRGQNVTFRCDPISEHNRLYWYRQTLGQGPEFLTYFQNEAQLEKSRLLSDRFSAERPKGSFSTLEIQRTEQGDSAMYLCASSFPRTDYTFGSGTRLTVV.

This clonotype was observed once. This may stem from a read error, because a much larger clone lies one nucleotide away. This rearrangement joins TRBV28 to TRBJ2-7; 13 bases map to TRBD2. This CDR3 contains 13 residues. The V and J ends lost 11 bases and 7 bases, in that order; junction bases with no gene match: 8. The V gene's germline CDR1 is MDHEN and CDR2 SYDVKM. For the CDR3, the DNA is TGTGCCGGCACTCCGGGACTAGCGGGAGAGCAGTACTTC. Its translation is CAGTPGLAGEQYF.